This TCR beta chain is from a study of Ad26.COV2.S vaccination and SARS-CoV-2 variants. Study background: The study gave Ad26.COV2.S intramuscularly, once or twice 56 days apart.

Here immunoSEQ multiplex PCR was the method, and the copy in TCRdb shows in-frame clones only, minus some. The sample has some 250,000 clones, approximately 88% seen once. The sample's treatment: approximately 18 received Ad26.COV2.S at low or high dose, single or two shots; 5 received placebo; per-sample allocation not given. The investigators took samples on day 63 after the first vaccine or placebo injection. Cohort 1b enrolled adults aged 18-55 years in Boston. Notes on this clone: Its antigen is unknown.

The study, taken as a whole, reports: In vaccinated individuals, spike-specific CD8+ and CD4+ T cell responses reportedly displayed substantial breadth.

CDR3 length: 16 amino acids. J was trimmed by 2 bases and V by 5 bases; bases with no gene match: 11. Germline-derived CDR1 and CDR2 are MDHEN and SYDVKM. The receptor was derived from a person aged 18-65 years who received the Ad26.COV2.S COVID-19 vaccine or a placebo. This rearrangement joins TRBV28 to TRBJ2-7, with TRBD2 matching over 8 bases. This specimen consisted of peripheral blood, obtained in a trial of Ad26.COV2.S vaccine versus placebo. CDR3 protein: CASSAPGSGSAYEQYF. The CDR3 nucleotides read TGTGCCAGCAGTGCCCCCGGCAGCGGGAGTGCCTACGAGCAGTACTTC.